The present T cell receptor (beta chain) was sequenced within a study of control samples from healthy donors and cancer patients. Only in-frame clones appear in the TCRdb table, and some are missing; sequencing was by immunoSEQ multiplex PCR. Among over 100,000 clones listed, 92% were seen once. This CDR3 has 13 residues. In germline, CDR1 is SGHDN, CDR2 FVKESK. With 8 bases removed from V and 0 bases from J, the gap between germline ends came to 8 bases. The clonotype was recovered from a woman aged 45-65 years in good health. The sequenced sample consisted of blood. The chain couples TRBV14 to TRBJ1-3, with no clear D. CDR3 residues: CASHVSSGNTIYF. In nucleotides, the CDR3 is TGTGCCAGCCATGTGAGCTCTGGAAACACCATATATTTT.